This TCR beta chain is drawn from a study of T cells in localized non-small cell lung cancer. General study points: Longer overall survival accompanied higher blood T cell density. Heterogeneity stays possible, as sequencing covered only one tumor region. Uninvolved nearby lung showed the greatest T cell clonality, exceeding that found in tumor. When the top 100 tumor clones were examined, a median around 61 of them also appeared in the adjacent lung, which was paired and uninvolved.

V was shortened by 3 bases and J by 0 bases, with 6 bases between the two germline ends. The germline gives CDR1 LNHNV, CDR2 YYDKDF (reference sequence). The CDR3 extends over 13 amino acids. Note on this clone: The antigen is unknown.

Profiling relied on immunoSEQ multiplex PCR, and the TCRdb table lists in-frame clones only, not all of them. The sample has about 52,000 clones; around nine tenths are singletons. J is TRBJ2-7 and V is TRBV15, with D unresolved. The sequence came from a female donor with stage II lung adenocarcinoma. The sample in question was PBMCs, obtained before any cancer treatment. CDR3 bases: TGTGCCACCAGCAGTACGAGCTCCTACGAGCAGTACTTC. Protein product: CATSSTSSYEQYF.